This T cell receptor (beta chain) originates from a study of breast tumors, draining lymph nodes, adjacent tissues. Study outcomes and limitations: Data fit most tumor T cells coming from lymph node, expanding in tumor. Tumors had less TCR diversity than lymph nodes, more than nontumor tissue. Tumor T cell lymph node origin was a supported hypothesis, not proven. Compared with basal-like, luminal-like tumors shared significantly more repertoire with nontumor tissue.

The CDR3 runs 14 residues. Germline values: CDR1 MNHEY, CDR2 SVGAGI. V lost 6 bases, J lost 6 bases, and 4 bases stayed unmatched. The sample holds one count of this clonotype. The antigen remains unidentified. TCRdb ran MiXCR on the multiplex PCR reads and lists one entry per CDR3 protein. In the table there are about 20,000 distinct CDR3 sequences, roughly 55% of which are singletons. The source is a female donor with breast cancer. Some clones in this sample may be carry-over from other donors' samples. The sample was breast tumor tissue. This chain uses TRBV6-5 with TRBJ2-1; TRBD1 agrees at 11 bases. CDR3 sequence: CASRPGTGGNEQFF. The CDR3 DNA follows: TGTGCCAGCAGACCCGGGACAGGGGGCAATGAGCAGTTCTTC.